This T cell receptor beta chain was obtained from a study of control samples from healthy donors and cancer patients. TCRdb's copy holds only in-frame clones and misses some; the assay was immunoSEQ multiplex PCR. The table records some 200,000 clones, about 94% of them present only once. V was shortened by 3 bases and J by 0 bases, with 12 bases between the two germline ends. The germline V gene has CDR1 MDHEN and CDR2 SYDVKM. The CDR3 runs to 16 residues. The V call is TRBV28, the J call TRBJ1-5; D is perhaps TRBD1 (5 bases). The clonotype was recovered from a man aged 45-65 years in good health. Material for sequencing was blood. CDR3 DNA sequence: TGTGCCAGCAGTTTTGGGGGAGCTTATAGCAATCAGCCCCAGCATTTT. This gives the protein CASSFGGAYSNQPQHF.